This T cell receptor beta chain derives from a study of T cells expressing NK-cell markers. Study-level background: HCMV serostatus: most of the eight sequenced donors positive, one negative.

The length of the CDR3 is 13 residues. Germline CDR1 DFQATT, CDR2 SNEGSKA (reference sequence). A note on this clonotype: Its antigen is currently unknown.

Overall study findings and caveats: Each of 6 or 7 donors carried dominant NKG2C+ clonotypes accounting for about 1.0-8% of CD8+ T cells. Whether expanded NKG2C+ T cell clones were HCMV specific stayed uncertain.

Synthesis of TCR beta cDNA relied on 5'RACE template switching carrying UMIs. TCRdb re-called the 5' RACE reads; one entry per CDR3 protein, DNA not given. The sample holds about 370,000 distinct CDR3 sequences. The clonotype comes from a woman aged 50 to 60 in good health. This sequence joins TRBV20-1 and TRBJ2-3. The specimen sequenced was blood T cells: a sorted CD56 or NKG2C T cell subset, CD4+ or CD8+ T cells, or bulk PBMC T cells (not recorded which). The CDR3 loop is CSVLGYGTDTQYF.